This T cell receptor beta chain was profiled in a study of blood T cell repertoires in COVID-19. The CDR3 is 13 amino acids. The V gene lost 4 bases and the J gene lost 11 bases, with 16 bases spanning the gap. CDR1 and CDR2 from the germline V gene are SGHRS and YFSETQ. In the source study's methods: By means of reference gene primer amplification, nucleated cell counts were estimated. Measured with immunoSEQ multiplex PCR; TCRdb has only the in-frame clones, and not every one. V and J calls and clone size are those listed in that table; D and trimming were worked out from the DNA. This sample has about 140,000 clones; 70% to 90% occur once, and the top ten carry about 8%.

The J gene is TRBJ1-5, the V gene TRBV5-1, with D unclear. Sequenced input: peripheral blood. This TCR came from a woman aged 60 to 75 with acute or convalescent COVID-19. In nucleotides, the CDR3 is TGCGCCAGCAGCCCCTCTTCCGGTACGGCCCAGCATTTT. This gives the protein CASSPSSGTAQHF. The full variable domain, rest sourced from reference TRBV5-1 and TRBJ1-5, is KAGVTQTPRYLIKTRGQQVTLSCSPISGHRSVSWYQQTPGQGLQFLFEYFSETQRNKGNFPGRFSGRQFSNSRSEMNVSTLELGDSALYLCASSPSSGTAQHFGDGTRLSIL.